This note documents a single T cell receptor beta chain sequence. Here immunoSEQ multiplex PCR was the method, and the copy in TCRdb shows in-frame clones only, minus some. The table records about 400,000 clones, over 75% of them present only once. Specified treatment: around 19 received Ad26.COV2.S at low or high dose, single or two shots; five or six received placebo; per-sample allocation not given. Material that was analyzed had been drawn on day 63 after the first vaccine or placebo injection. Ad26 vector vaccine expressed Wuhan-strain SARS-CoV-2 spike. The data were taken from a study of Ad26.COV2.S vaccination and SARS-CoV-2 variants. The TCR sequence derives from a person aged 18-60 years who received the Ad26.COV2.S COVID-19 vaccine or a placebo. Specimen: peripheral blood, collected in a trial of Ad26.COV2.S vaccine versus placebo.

The CDR3 region is CASSLGDSYEQYF. The CDR3 nucleotides are TGTGCCAGCAGCTTAGGGGATTCCTACGAGCAGTACTTC. The V and J genes are TRBV7-9 and TRBJ2-7, with D unclear. The CDR3 runs 13 residues. The V and J ends lost 1 base and 1 base respectively, with 5 bases between them. Per the germline V gene, CDR1 is SEHNR and CDR2 is FQNEAQ (reference sequence).